This T cell receptor (beta chain) was obtained from a study of HIV-infected patients and healthy controls. No cell fractionation was done, so the repertoire covers all unsorted peripheral blood T cells. Trimming cost V 7 bases and J 5 bases, with 15 bases left between them. This CDR3 spans 13 amino acids. Germline-derived CDR1 and CDR2 are LGHNT and FRNRAP. Overall study results and limits: Healthy controls carried many MAIT alpha-chain CDR3s, while HIV+ repertoires had few. Untreated HIV+ repertoires had roughly threefold fewer distinct CDR3s and lower Shannon diversity than healthy controls.

cDNA was made from 400 to 500 ng RNA using alpha and beta constant primers. Alpha and beta chain libraries were made separately by chain-specific third strand synthesis with multiplexing indices. A 12-nucleotide barcode per molecule came from two concatenated random hexamers added pre-amplification. A single record per CDR3 protein comes from TCRdb applying MiXCR to the 5' RACE reads. The sample holds about 9,600 distinct CDR3 sequences, roughly 7.3% seen once. There are many counts of this clonotype. The antigen remains undetermined. The chain uses TRBV12-5 and TRBJ2-7; D gene uncertain. This specimen consisted of blood, obtained before antiretroviral therapy. The sequence was collected from an adult with HIV infection. This CDR3 reads CASVQANRHEQYF. The CDR3 nucleotides read TGTGCTAGTGTTCAGGCGAATCGGCACGAGCAGTACTTC.